This passage covers 21 T cell receptor beta chains from one sample sequenced in a study of shared clonotypes between healthy human individuals. Measured with immunoSEQ multiplex PCR; TCRdb has only the in-frame clones, and not every one. Among about 820,000 clones, 85% to 95% were seen once, and the ten largest hold 24%. Naivety among CD8 cells was defined by CD45RO negativity and positive CCR7 selection, thereby excluding terminally differentiated effector memory CD45RA+ cells. The sequencing sample was made of naive CD8+ T cells sorted from blood. These receptors all stem from a young man in good health.

The V call is TRBV6-1, the J call TRBJ2-1; D gene uncertain. The length of the CDR3 is 14 residues. CDR1 and CDR2 (germline): MNHNS, SASEGT. Trimming stripped 1 base from V and 4 bases from J, with 8 bases between. The CDR3, as DNA: TGTGCCAGCAGTGAAGAGGTGGGGTACAATGAGCAGTTCTTC. Its translation is CASSEEVGYNEQFF.

This chain connects TRBV5-5 to TRBJ2-2; 7 bases align to TRBD1. The CDR3 totals 15 residues. Germline CDR1 reads SGHKS; CDR2 reads YYEKEE (reference sequence). J was trimmed by 1 base and V by 2 bases; bases with no gene match: 2. CDR3 loop: CASSLQGQNTGELFF. The CDR3 DNA sequence: TGTGCCAGCAGCTTACAGGGGCAGAACACCGGGGAGCTGTTTTTT.

This clone was counted a few times. The rearrangement uses TRBV19 and TRBJ2-7; perhaps TRBD1 as D (5 bases). Deletions cut 4 bases from V and 4 bases from J, with 8 bases between. In germline, CDR1 is LNHDA, CDR2 SQIVND (reference sequence). This CDR3 has 12 residues. CDR3 nucleotides: TGTGCCAGTAGTAAGGGGCCGTACGAGCAGTACTTC. Amino acids: CASSKGPYEQYF.

DNA for the CDR3: TGCGCCAGCAGCCAAGATCCAATGGGACGGGATGAAGCTTTCTTT. It encodes CASSQDPMGRDEAFF. The chain employs TRBV4-1 and TRBJ1-1; D possibly corresponds to TRBD1 (5 bases). Germline-derived CDR1 and CDR2 are MGHRA and YSYEKL. Trimming removed 0 bases from V and 7 bases from J, with 15 bases in between. The CDR3 loop spans 15 amino acids.

This sequence joins TRBV14 and TRBJ2-1, with D possibly TRBD2 on 7 matching bases. Trimming cost V 0 bases and J 8 bases, with 11 bases left between them. Germline lookup yields CDR1 SGHDN and CDR2 FVKESK. The CDR3 is 14 amino acids. The DNA for the CDR3 is TGTGCCAGCAGCCAAGAAGGGGGGGGTTATGAGCAGTTCTTC. This translates into CASSQEGGGYEQFF.

This clone has a single count. CDR3 DNA: TGTGCCAGCAACACAGGGATAGGGATAGCGGGCAATCAGCCCCAGCATTTT. Encoded protein: CASNTGIGIAGNQPQHF. This chain links TRBV28 with TRBJ1-5; tentative D call: TRBD1 (6 bases). With 7 bases removed from V and 2 bases from J, the gap between germline ends came to 21 bases. The CDR3 has 17 residues. Germline loops: CDR1 MDHEN, CDR2 SYDVKM.

The rearrangement uses TRBV6-5 and TRBJ2-3; TRBD1 matches at 7 bases. V trimming: 8 bases; J trimming: 3 bases; junction bases outside the gene matches: 11. The V gene's germline CDR1 is MNHEY and CDR2 SVGAGI. This CDR3 spans 15 amino acids. The CDR3: CASGIDRQGTDTQYF. The DNA of the CDR3 is TGTGCCAGCGGTATCGACCGACAGGGAACAGATACGCAGTATTTT.

With respect to this clone: The same CDR3 is also encoded by other DNA sequences in this sample. The V call is TRBV20-1, the J call TRBJ2-1; D gene uncertain. CDR3 length equals 10 residues. CDR1 DFQATT and CDR2 SNEGSKA come from the germline V gene (reference sequence). Between the trimmed V and J ends, which lost 1 base and 7 bases, there was a span of 2 bases. CDR3 nucleotides: TGCAGTGCTAGAGTAAATGAGCAGTTCTTC. Protein product: CSARVNEQFF.

The gene calls are TRBV5-1 and TRBJ1-2, with D maybe TRBD1 (5 bases). V lost 0 bases, J lost 4 bases, and 7 bases lay in between. The germline V gene has CDR1 SGHRS and CDR2 YFSETQ. The CDR3 length is 13 residues. CDR3 bases: TGCGCCAGCAGCTTGGAAGGGGCCTATGGCTACACCTTC. This sequence encodes CASSLEGAYGYTF.

Points on this clone: This sample also contains other DNA sequences that code for the same CDR3. This chain uses TRBV5-1 with TRBJ2-3; D is possibly TRBD1 or TRBD2 (5 bases each). The CDR3 runs to 16 residues. Germline V gene sequence: CDR1 SGHRS, CDR2 YFSETQ. Deletions cut 3 bases from V and 3 bases from J, with 17 bases between. CDR3 bases: TGCGCCAGCAGCTGGGGGACCGATCGGCGGACAGATACGCAGTATTTT. Its protein product is CASSWGTDRRTDTQYF.

V is TRBV9 and J is TRBJ2-3, with a weak D call TRBD2 (6 bases). The germline V and J ends were trimmed by 0 bases and 1 base, with 15 bases remaining between them. CDR1 is SGDLS, CDR2 YYNGEE, per germline. The CDR3 sequence is 17 residues long. This CDR3 reads CASSVDVGLAGTDTQYF. Written as DNA, the CDR3 is TGTGCCAGCAGCGTAGATGTCGGGTTAGCGGGCACAGATACGCAGTATTTT.

The chain joins TRBV7-9 to TRBJ2-3, with 8 positions matching TRBD1. The ends lost 6 bases at V and 4 bases at J; junction bases unmatched: 18. The germline CDR1 and CDR2 sequences are SEHNR and FQNEAQ (reference sequence). This CDR3 is built from 18 residues. CDR3 sequence (DNA): TGTGCCAGCAGTCTAGGGGTGAACGACAGGGGCGCGGCAGATACGCAGTATTTT. This codes for CASSLGVNDRGAADTQYF.

This sequence joins TRBV7-9 and TRBJ2-1; TRBD2 matches 8 bases. The CDR3 covers 16 residues. Germline assignment: CDR1 SEHNR and CDR2 FQNEAQ (reference sequence). The V segment lost 1 base and the J segment 4 bases; nucleotides outside the gene matches: 6. The CDR3 DNA sequence: TGTGCCAGCAGCTTAGTGCGGGAGGTAACGTACAATGAGCAGTTCTTC. Protein product: CASSLVREVTYNEQFF.

This clone was seen once. The V gene is TRBV7-9, the J gene TRBJ2-1; 15 nucleotides line up with TRBD2. Germline V gives CDR1 SEHNR, CDR2 FQNEAQ (reference sequence). With 5 bases clipped from V and 8 bases from J, the junction kept 13 bases outside the gene matches. The CDR3 spans 18 residues. This CDR3 is CASSNPGLAGGRPDEQFF. Written as DNA, the CDR3 is TGTGCCAGCAGCAATCCGGGACTAGCGGGAGGACGCCCGGATGAGCAGTTCTTC.

This chain connects TRBV6-1 to TRBJ2-3, with a tentative D call TRBD2 (6 bases). The CDR3 spans 14 residues. Germline values: CDR1 MNHNS, CDR2 SASEGT. Trimming took off 6 bases at V and 2 bases at J, with 12 bases between the two ends. The chain's CDR3 is CASRTSSHTDTQYF. Here the CDR3 DNA reads TGTGCCAGCAGGACTAGTTCCCACACAGATACGCAGTATTTT.

V and J are TRBV7-9 and TRBJ2-1, with 7 bases identical to TRBD1. The germline CDR1 and CDR2 sequences are SEHNR and FQNEAQ (reference sequence). This CDR3 has 14 amino acids. V was pared by 2 bases and J by 9 bases, with 7 bases of the junction left unmatched. CDR3 loop: CASSLPGGQGEQFF. CDR3 coding DNA: TGTGCCAGCAGCTTACCAGGGGGTCAAGGTGAGCAGTTCTTC.

This chain links TRBV27 with TRBJ2-6; 13 bases line up with TRBD2. This CDR3 is built from 20 residues. J lost 1 base, V lost 3 bases, and 9 bases had no gene match. Germline V gene sequence: CDR1 MNHEY, CDR2 SMNVEV (reference sequence). As DNA, the CDR3 is TGTGCCAGCAGTTTTTTTTGGACTAGCGGGAGTGCTTCTGGGGCCAACGTCCTGACTTTC. Protein sequence: CASSFFWTSGSASGANVLTF.

This clone came up a few times. The rearrangement uses TRBV28 and TRBJ1-1, with TRBD1 matching over 9 bases. Germline V lookup: CDR1 MDHEN, CDR2 SYDVKM. CDR3 length equals 14 residues. Unmatched junction bases numbered 6, after V lost 3 bases and J lost 7 bases. The DNA of the CDR3 is TGTGCCAGCAGTTTCTGGACAGGGGAGGGTGAAGCTTTCTTT. Translating gives CASSFWTGEGEAFF.

The chain couples TRBV7-9 to TRBJ2-6, with D unclear. Trimming cost V 8 bases and J 2 bases, with 16 bases left between them. The CDR3 is 16 residues long. Germline V gene lookup returns CDR1 SEHNR and CDR2 FQNEAQ (reference sequence). CDR3 amino acids: CASLPRTDAGANVLTF. The CDR3 bases are TGTGCCAGCCTACCTCGGACGGACGCTGGGGCCAACGTCCTGACTTTC.

V gene TRBV28 combines with J gene TRBJ2-7; D is undetermined. The germline CDR1 and CDR2 sequences are MDHEN and SYDVKM. The ends were cut back, 3 bases at V and 5 bases at J, with 11 bases in the middle. This CDR3 region has 13 residues. Here the CDR3 DNA reads TGTGCCAGCAGTTTTTGGCAGAAGGACGAGCAGTACTTC. As protein: CASSFWQKDEQYF.

V usage is TRBV10-3 and J usage is TRBJ2-5; TRBD1 agrees at 10 bases. The junction had 9 bases not matched to a gene; V was cut back by 6 bases and J by 5 bases. Germline CDR1 and CDR2: ENHRY and SYGVKD. This CDR3 has 15 amino acids. This CDR3 is CAIREGQGIGETQYF. The CDR3 coding sequence is TGTGCCATCAGAGAGGGACAGGGGATAGGCGAGACCCAGTACTTC.